These 16 T cell receptor beta chains were sequenced from one sample in a study of shared clonotypes between healthy human individuals. The method was immunoSEQ multiplex PCR; TCRdb's version includes in-frame clones alone and lacks a portion of them. This sample carries about 580,000 clones, 98% of them seen once, and the ten largest clones take 0.3%. Terminally differentiated effector memory CD45RA+ cells were excluded from the naive CD8 cells, which were CD45RO-negative and positively selected for CCR7. The specimen sequenced was naive CD8+ T cells sorted from blood. Receptor source: a man under 40 in good health.

The V gene is TRBV29-1, the J gene TRBJ2-7; tentative D call: TRBD2 (5 bases). The V and J ends lost 0 bases and 2 bases respectively, with 14 bases between them. The germline CDR1 and CDR2 sequences are SQVTM and ANQGSEA. The length of the CDR3 is 15 residues. The CDR3 spells CSVEDRGSGTYEQYF. The DNA of the CDR3 is TGCAGCGTTGAAGATAGAGGGTCCGGAACCTACGAGCAGTACTTC.

The V and J genes are TRBV27 and TRBJ1-1; TRBD1 is a possible D gene (6 bases). Germline lookup yields CDR1 MNHEY and CDR2 SMNVEV (reference sequence). This CDR3 comprises 15 residues. Trimming took off 1 base at V and 1 base at J, with 10 bases between the two ends. CDR3 sequence: CASSLYGTQNTEAFF. The CDR3 DNA follows: TGTGCCAGCAGTTTATACGGGACACAGAACACTGAAGCTTTCTTT.

This sequence joins TRBV7-9 and TRBJ2-7, with 8 bases lining up with TRBD1. Germline V gene lookup returns CDR1 SEHNR and CDR2 FQNEAQ (reference sequence). The CDR3 covers 14 residues. The J segment lost 3 bases and the V segment lost 5 bases, leaving 6 bases of the junction unmatched. The CDR3 region has the DNA TGTGCCAGCAGCGCCCCGACAGGGGACTACGAGCAGTACTTC. It specifies CASSAPTGDYEQYF.

The rearrangement uses TRBV5-6 and TRBJ2-1, with 9 positions matching TRBD2. Germline loops: CDR1 SGHDT, CDR2 YYEEEE. This CDR3 has 16 amino acids. V gave up 4 bases and J gave up 6 bases; unmatched junction bases: 11. CDR3 loop: CASSLDTGGRANEQFF. The CDR3 coding sequence is TGTGCCAGCAGCCTTGACACCGGCGGGAGGGCCAATGAGCAGTTCTTC.

The J gene is TRBJ2-7, the V gene TRBV4-1; the match to TRBD1 covers 8 bases. The CDR3 is made up of 14 amino acids. Germline V gene data show CDR1 as MGHRA and CDR2 as YSYEKL. V dropped 4 bases and J dropped 3; count of bases not matched to a gene: 5. DNA of the CDR3: TGCGCCAGCAGCCCCCGACAGGGGAGCTACGAGCAGTACTTC. It translates to CASSPRQGSYEQYF.

The chain uses TRBV27 and TRBJ2-7; D may match TRBD1 or TRBD2 (5 bases each). The V gene lost 6 bases and the J gene lost 0 bases, with 15 bases spanning the gap. Germline loops: CDR1 MNHEY, CDR2 SMNVEV (reference sequence). The CDR3 is made up of 15 amino acids. CDR3 sequence: CASSPLRGTSYEQYF. CDR3 in DNA: TGTGCCAGCAGCCCTTTGAGGGGTACCTCCTACGAGCAGTACTTC.

This clone has a single count. The same CDR3 is also encoded by other DNA sequences in this sample. This chain joins TRBV27 and TRBJ2-2; no firm D call. CDR1 is MNHEY and CDR2 is SMNVEV in the germline V gene (reference sequence). V lost 3 bases to trimming and J lost 0 bases, with 5 bases between them. The CDR3 loop spans 14 amino acids. CDR3 sequence reads: CASSLLANTGELFF. The CDR3 DNA sequence: TGTGCCAGCAGTTTGCTAGCGAACACCGGGGAGCTGTTTTTT.

This chain connects TRBV7-8 to TRBJ1-5, with TRBD1 as a possible D gene (6 bases). The length of the CDR3 is 16 residues. Trimming left V 2 bases short and J 5 bases short, with 16 bases between. Germline-derived CDR1 and CDR2 are SGHVS and FQNEAQ. CDR3 in amino acids: CASSLRVEAGDQPQHF. In DNA form, the CDR3 reads TGTGCCAGCAGCTTAAGGGTAGAGGCAGGGGATCAGCCCCAGCATTTT.

The table lists this clone with a count of one. This chain links TRBV25-1 with TRBJ2-2; 7 bases match TRBD2. The CDR3 runs 14 residues. In germline, CDR1 is MGHDK, CDR2 SYGVNS. Trimming cost V 0 bases and J 6 bases; bases outside gene matches: 1. As DNA, the CDR3 is TGTGCCAGCAGTGAATATGGGGGGGCCGGGGAGCTGTTTTTT. Translated, it gives CASSEYGGAGELFF.

This clone was recorded only once. The chain joins TRBV7-9 to TRBJ1-4; 7 nucleotides agree with TRBD1. CDR3 length equals 14 residues. J lost 6 bases, V lost 5 bases, and 6 bases had no gene match. Germline CDR1 SEHNR, CDR2 FQNEAQ (reference sequence). CDR3 loop: CASSPTGWDEKLFF. The CDR3 region has the DNA TGTGCCAGCAGCCCGACAGGGTGGGATGAAAAACTGTTTTTT.

The chain is built from TRBV19 and TRBJ1-1; D gene ambiguous. V was shortened by 3 bases and J by 0 bases, with 8 bases between the two germline ends. This CDR3 region has 14 residues. Germline-derived CDR1 and CDR2 are LNHDA and SQIVND (reference sequence). This CDR3 reads CASSMDGLNTEAFF. For the CDR3, the DNA is TGTGCCAGTAGTATGGACGGCCTGAACACTGAAGCTTTCTTT. The full variable domain, completed using reference TRBV19 and TRBJ1-1, is DGGITQSPKYLFRKEGQNVTLSCEQNLNHDAMYWYRQDPGQGLRLIYYSQIVNDFQKGDIAEGYSVSREKKESFPLTVTSAQKNPTAFYLCASSMDGLNTEAFFGQGTRLTVV.

The rearrangement joins TRBV28 to TRBJ1-5, with TRBD1 identical over 7 bases. Germline V gene lookup returns CDR1 MDHEN and CDR2 SYDVKM. The CDR3 consists of 16 residues. The J segment lost 5 bases and the V segment lost 2 bases, leaving 9 bases of the junction unmatched. The CDR3 sequence is CASSLPPGGQDQPQHF. The CDR3 bases are TGTGCCAGCAGTTTACCTCCAGGGGGGCAGGATCAGCCCCAGCATTTT.

The genes are TRBV7-2 and TRBJ2-5; D may be TRBD1 or TRBD2 (5 bases each). Germline V CDR1 and CDR2: SGHTA, FQGNSA. V was shortened by 7 bases and J by 4 bases, with 19 bases between the two germline ends. This CDR3 region has 15 residues. Here the CDR3 reads CASTLRGPSLETQYF. CDR3 bases: TGTGCCAGCACCCTCCGGGGCCCTAGCTTAGAGACCCAGTACTTC.

The CDR3 protein is CASSFVGGYEQYF. CDR3 nucleotides: TGTGCCAGCAGTTTCGTAGGCGGCTACGAGCAGTACTTC. The chain joins TRBV27 to TRBJ2-7; D gene ambiguous. Germline CDR1 is MNHEY and CDR2 is SMNVEV (reference sequence). Trimming removed 3 bases at V and 3 bases at J, with 9 bases between. The CDR3 is 13 amino acids.

The rearrangement joins TRBV5-4 to TRBJ1-2; D unresolved. The V end lost 0 bases, the J end lost 6 bases, and 9 bases lay between the germline ends. From germline, CDR1 is SGHNT and CDR2 YYREEE (reference sequence). The CDR3 length is 13 residues. The CDR3 is CASSLGGLDGYTF. The CDR3 nucleotides read TGTGCCAGCAGCTTGGGTGGACTCGATGGCTACACCTTC.

The rearrangement uses TRBV5-1 and TRBJ2-7; 9 bases fit TRBD1. This CDR3 is built from 14 residues. The V and J ends lost 5 bases and 4 bases, in that order; junction bases with no gene match: 7. CDR1 and CDR2 (germline): SGHRS, YFSETQ. CDR3 in DNA: TGCGCCAGCAGGCCGGGACAGGGCCCGTACGAGCAGTACTTC. Its protein is CASRPGQGPYEQYF.